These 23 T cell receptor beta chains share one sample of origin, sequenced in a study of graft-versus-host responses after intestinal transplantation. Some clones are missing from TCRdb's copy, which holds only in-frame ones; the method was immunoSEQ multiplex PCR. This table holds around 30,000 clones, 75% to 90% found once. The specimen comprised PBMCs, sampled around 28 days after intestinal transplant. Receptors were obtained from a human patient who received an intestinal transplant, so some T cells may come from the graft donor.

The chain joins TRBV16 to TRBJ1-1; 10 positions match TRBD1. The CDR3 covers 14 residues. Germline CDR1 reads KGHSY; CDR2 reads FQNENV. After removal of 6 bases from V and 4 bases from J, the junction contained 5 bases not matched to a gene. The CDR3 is CASRRQGAPTEAFF. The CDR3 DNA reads TGTGCCAGCAGAAGACAGGGGGCGCCCACTGAAGCTTTCTTT.

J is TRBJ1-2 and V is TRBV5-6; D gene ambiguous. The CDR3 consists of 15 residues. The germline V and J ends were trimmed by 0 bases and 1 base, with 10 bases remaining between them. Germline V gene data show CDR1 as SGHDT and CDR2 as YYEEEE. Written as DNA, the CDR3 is TGTGCCAGCAGCTTGGTTCGCAGTTTTAACTATGGCTACACCTTC. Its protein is CASSLVRSFNYGYTF.

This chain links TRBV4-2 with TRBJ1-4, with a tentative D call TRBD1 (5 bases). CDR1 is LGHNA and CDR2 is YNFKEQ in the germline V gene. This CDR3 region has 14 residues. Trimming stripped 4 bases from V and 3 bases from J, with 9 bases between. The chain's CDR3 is CASSPRQSNEKLFF. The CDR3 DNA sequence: TGTGCCAGCAGCCCGCGACAGTCTAATGAAAAACTGTTTTTT.

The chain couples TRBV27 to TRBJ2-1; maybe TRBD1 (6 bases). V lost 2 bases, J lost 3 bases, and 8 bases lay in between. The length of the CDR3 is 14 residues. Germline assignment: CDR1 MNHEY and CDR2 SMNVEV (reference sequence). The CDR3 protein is CASSLQDSYNEQFF. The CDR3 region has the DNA TGTGCCAGCAGTTTACAGGACAGCTACAATGAGCAGTTCTTC.

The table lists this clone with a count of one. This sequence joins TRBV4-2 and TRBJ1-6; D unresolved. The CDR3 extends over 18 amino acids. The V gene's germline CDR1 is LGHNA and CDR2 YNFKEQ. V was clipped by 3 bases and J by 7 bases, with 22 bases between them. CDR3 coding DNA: TGTGCCAGCAGCCAGGGCGTGGAGGTCCCCTTTCAAAATTCACCCCTCCACTTT. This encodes CASSQGVEVPFQNSPLHF.

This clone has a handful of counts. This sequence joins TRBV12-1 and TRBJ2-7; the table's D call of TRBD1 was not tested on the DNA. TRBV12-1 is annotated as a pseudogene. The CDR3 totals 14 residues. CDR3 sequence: CASEKRDRAYEQYF. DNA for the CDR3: TGTGCCAGCGAAAAACGGGACAGGGCCTACGAGCAGTACTTC.

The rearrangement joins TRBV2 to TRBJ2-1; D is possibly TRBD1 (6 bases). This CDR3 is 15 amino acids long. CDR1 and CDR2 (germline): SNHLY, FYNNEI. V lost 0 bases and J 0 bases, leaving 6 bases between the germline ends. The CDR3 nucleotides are TGTGCCAGCAGTGAAGCCAGGGGCTCCTACAATGAGCAGTTCTTC. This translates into CASSEARGSYNEQFF.

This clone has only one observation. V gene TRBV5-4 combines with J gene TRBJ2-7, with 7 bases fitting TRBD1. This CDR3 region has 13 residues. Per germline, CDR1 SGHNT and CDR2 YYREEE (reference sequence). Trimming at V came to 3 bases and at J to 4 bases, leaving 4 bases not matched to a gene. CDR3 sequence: CASSSGQTYEQYF. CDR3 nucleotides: TGTGCCAGCAGCTCGGGACAGACATACGAGCAGTACTTC.

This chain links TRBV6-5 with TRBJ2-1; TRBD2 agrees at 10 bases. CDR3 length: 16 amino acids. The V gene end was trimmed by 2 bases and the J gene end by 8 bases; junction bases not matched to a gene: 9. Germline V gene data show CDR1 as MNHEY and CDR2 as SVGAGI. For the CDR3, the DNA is TGTGCCAGCAGTTACGGGCCGGGACTAGCGCATTATGAGCAGTTCTTC. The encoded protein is CASSYGPGLAHYEQFF.

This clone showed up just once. The CDR3 sequence is CASSPSVTGTEAFF. As DNA, the CDR3 is TGTGCCAGCTCACCAAGCGTGACGGGGACCGAAGCTTTCTTT. J is TRBJ1-1 and V is TRBV18, with TRBD1 as a possible D gene (5 bases). The V gene's germline CDR1 is KGHSH and CDR2 LQKENI. Trimming left V 2 bases short and J 8 bases short, with 15 bases between. The CDR3 loop spans 14 amino acids. Looking up the rest from reference TRBV18 and TRBJ1-1 gives the full variable domain: NAGVMQNPRHLVRRRGQEARLRCSPMKGHSHVYWYRQLPEEGLKFMVYLQKENIIDESGMPKERFSAEFPKEGPSILRIQQVVRGDSAAYFCASSPSVTGTEAFFGQGTRLTVV.

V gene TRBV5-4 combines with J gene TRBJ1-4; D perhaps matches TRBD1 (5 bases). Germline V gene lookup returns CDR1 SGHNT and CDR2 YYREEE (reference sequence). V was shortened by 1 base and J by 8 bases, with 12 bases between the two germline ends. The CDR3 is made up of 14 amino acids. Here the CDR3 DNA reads TGTGCCAGCAGCTTGTCAGGGAGTGGAGAAAAACTGTTTTTT. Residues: CASSLSGSGEKLFF.

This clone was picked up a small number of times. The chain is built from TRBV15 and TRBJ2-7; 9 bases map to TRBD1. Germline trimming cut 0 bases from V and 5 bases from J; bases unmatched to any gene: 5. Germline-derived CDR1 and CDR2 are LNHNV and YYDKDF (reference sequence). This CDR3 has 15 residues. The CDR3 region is CATSRDRGQGDEQYF. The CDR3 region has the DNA TGTGCCACCAGCAGAGATCGGGGACAGGGCGACGAGCAGTACTTC.

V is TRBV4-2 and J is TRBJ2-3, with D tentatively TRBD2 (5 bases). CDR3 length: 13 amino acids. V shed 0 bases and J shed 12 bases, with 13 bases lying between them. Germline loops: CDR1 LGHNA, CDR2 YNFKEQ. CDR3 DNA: TGTGCCAGCAGCCAAGACAGGAGGAACGCCCAGTATTTT. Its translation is CASSQDRRNAQYF.

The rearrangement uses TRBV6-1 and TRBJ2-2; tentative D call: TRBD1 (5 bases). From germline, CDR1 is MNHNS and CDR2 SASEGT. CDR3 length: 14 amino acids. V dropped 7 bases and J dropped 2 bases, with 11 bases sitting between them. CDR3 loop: CASNIQANTGELFF. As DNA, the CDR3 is TGTGCCAGCAATATACAGGCAAACACCGGGGAGCTGTTTTTT.

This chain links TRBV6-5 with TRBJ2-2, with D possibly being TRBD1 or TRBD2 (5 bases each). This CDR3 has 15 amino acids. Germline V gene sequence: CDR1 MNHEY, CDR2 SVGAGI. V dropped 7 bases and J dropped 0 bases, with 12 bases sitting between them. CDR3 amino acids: CASTAGTANTGELFF. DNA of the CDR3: TGTGCCAGCACCGCCGGGACCGCGAACACCGGGGAGCTGTTTTTT.

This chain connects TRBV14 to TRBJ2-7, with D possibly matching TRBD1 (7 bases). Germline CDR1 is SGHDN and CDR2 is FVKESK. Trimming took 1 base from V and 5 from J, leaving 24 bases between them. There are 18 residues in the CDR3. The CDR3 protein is CASSQVTGTFGVFHEQYF. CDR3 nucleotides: TGTGCCAGCAGCCAAGTGACAGGGACTTTTGGGGTTTTTCACGAGCAGTACTTC. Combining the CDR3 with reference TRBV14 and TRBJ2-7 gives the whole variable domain EAGVTQFPSHSVIEKGQTVTLRCDPISGHDNLYWYRRVMGKEIKFLLHFVKESKQDESGMPNNRFLAERTGGTYSTLKVQPAELEDSGVYFCASSQVTGTFGVFHEQYFGPGTRLTVT.

This chain's CDR3 is CASSLDRDRGDEKLFF. CDR3 DNA: TGTGCCAGCAGCTTGGACCGGGACAGAGGCGATGAAAAACTGTTTTTT. The rearrangement uses TRBV5-5 and TRBJ1-4; TRBD1 matches 7 bases. The V gene's germline CDR1 is SGHKS and CDR2 YYEKEE (reference sequence). After removal of 0 bases from V and 6 bases from J, the junction contained 8 bases not matched to a gene. The CDR3 runs to 16 residues.

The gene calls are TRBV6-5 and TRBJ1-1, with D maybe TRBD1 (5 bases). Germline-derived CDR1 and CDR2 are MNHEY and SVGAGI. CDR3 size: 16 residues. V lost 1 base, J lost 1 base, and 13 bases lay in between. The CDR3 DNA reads TGTGCCAGCAGTTACTGGTATCAGGGAGAGAACACTGAAGCTTTCTTT. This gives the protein CASSYWYQGENTEAFF.

This chain's CDR3 is CASSGMTGVGEQYF. CDR3 coding DNA: TGTGCCAGCAGCGGAATGACAGGGGTAGGGGAGCAGTACTTC. This chain uses TRBV5-5 with TRBJ2-7, with 8 bases identical to TRBD1. The CDR3 has 14 residues. Germline V lookup: CDR1 SGHKS, CDR2 YYEKEE (reference sequence). J was trimmed by 7 bases and V by 4 bases; bases with no gene match: 10.

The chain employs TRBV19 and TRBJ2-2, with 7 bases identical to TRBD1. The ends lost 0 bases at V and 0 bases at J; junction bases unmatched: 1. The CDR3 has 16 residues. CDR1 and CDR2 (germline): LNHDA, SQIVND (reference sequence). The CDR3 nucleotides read TGTGCCAGTAGTATAGATCAGGGGGCGAACACCGGGGAGCTGTTTTTT. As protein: CASSIDQGANTGELFF. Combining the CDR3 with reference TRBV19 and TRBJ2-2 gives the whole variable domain DGGITQSPKYLFRKEGQNVTLSCEQNLNHDAMYWYRQDPGQGLRLIYYSQIVNDFQKGDIAEGYSVSREKKESFPLTVTSAQKNPTAFYLCASSIDQGANTGELFFGEGSRLTVL.

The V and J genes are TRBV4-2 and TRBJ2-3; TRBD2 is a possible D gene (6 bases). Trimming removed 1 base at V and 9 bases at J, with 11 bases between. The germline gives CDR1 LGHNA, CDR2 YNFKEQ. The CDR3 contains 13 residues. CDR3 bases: TGTGCCAGCAGCCAAGGGGGGGAGGAGACGCAGTATTTT. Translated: CASSQGGEETQYF.

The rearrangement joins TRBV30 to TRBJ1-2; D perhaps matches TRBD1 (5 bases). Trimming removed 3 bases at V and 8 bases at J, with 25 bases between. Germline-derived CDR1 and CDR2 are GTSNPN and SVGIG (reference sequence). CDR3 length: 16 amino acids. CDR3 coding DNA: TGTGCCTGGAGCAAGAAAGGGACGGAATTAGTGGGCGGCTACACCTTC. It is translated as CAWSKKGTELVGGYTF.

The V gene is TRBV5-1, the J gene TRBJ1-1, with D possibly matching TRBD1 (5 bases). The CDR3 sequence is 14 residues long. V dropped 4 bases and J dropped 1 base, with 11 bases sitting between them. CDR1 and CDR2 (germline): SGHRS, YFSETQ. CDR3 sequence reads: CASSPGTANTEAFF. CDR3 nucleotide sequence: TGCGCCAGCAGCCCAGGGACGGCGAACACTGAAGCTTTCTTT.